This TCR beta chain was sequenced in a study of OX40 agonist ivuxolimab in advanced cancers. Looking at the study overall: Every 2 weeks, ivuxolimab was infused into the patients intravenously at between 0.01 and 10 mg/kg.

TCRdb's table, derived via immunoSEQ multiplex PCR, lists solely in-frame clones and lacks some. This sample has some 21,000 clones, with 70% to 90% found just once. The ends lost 0 bases at V and 8 bases at J; junction bases unmatched: 8. Germline lookup yields CDR1 LGHNA and CDR2 YSLEER. The CDR3 totals 16 residues. Findings of the study overall: The specificity for antigen of the expanded peripheral T cells was not determined. Among the lowest peripheral clonal expansion occurred in 0.1-3.0 mg/kg partial responders.

Of note for this clone: Its antigen is not identified.

Sample: CD4+ or CD8+ T cells sorted from blood, taken in a trial of the OX40 agonist ivuxolimab. The gene calls are TRBV4-3 and TRBJ2-2; TRBD2 matches at 8 bases. The TCR originated in an adult with an advanced solid tumor such as melanoma, head and neck, liver or kidney cancer. The CDR3 DNA is TGCGCCAGCAGCCAAGACGTCGGGAGGGCCTCTGGGGAGCTGTTTTTT. Amino acids: CASSQDVGRASGELFF.